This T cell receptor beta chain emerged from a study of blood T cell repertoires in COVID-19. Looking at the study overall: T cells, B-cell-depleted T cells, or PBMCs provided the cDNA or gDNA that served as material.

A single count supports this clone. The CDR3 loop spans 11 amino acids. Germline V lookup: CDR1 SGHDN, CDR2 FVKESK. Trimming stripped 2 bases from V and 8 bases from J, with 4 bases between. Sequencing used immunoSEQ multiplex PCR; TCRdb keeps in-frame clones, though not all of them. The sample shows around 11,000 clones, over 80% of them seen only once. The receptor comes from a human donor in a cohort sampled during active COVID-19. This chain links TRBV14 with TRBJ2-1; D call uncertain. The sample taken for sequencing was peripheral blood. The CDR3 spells CASSQSHEQFF. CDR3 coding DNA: TGTGCCAGCAGCCAAAGCCATGAGCAGTTCTTC.